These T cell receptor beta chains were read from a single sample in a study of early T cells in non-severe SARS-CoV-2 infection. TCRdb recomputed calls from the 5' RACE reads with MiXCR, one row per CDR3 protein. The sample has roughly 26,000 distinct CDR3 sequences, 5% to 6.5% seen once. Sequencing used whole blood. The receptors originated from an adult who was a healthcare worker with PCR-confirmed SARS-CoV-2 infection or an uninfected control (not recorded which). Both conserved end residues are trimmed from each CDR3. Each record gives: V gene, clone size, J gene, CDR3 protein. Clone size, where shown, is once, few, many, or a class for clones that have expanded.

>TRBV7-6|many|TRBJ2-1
ASSLMVAGAAYNNEQF
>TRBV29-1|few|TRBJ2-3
SVERSQSSTDTQY
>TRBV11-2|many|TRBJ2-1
ASSHNEQF
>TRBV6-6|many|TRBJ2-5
ASSDPSGSETQY
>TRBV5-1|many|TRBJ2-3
ASSPYTDTQY
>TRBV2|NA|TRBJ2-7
ASSEEVSSYEQY
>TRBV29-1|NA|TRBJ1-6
SAGEVTGDSPLH
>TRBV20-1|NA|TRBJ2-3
SARDPLATDTQY
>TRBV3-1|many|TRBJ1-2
ASSPPGGQAGGYT
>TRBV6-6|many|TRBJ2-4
ASSYHDRGEGLAKNIQY
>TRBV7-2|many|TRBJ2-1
ASSPQGAYNEQF
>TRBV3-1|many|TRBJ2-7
ASSRGQGPYEQY
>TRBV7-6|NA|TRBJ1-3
ASSSQSGQGANTIY
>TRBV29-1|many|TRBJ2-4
SVESRGIGKNIQY
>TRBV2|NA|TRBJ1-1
ASVWRDTEAF
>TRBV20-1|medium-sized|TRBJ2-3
SARDQTGRGDTQY
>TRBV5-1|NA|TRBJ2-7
ASSRPHTGYSYEQY
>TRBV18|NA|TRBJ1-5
ASSAQINQPQH
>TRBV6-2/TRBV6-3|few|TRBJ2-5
ASSGDNQETQY
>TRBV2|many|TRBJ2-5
ASAYQETQY
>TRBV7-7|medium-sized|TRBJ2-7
ASSPRDRGDEQY
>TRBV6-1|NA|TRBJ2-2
ASSERASENTGELF
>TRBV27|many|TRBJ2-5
ASSLSRSGREETQY
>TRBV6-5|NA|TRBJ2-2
ASSYVRGLTGELF
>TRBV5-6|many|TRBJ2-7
ASSLGAGQGGKDEQY
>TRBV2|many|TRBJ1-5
ASSEYSGNQPQH
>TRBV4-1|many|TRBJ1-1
ASSQDLGRTEAF
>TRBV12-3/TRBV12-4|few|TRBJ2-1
ASSAGQDQF
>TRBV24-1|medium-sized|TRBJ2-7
ATSDMGQEQY
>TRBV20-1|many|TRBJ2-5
SARPSSKYQETQY
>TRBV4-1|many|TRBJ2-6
ASTSRAGANVLT
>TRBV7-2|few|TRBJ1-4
ASSLGQGREKLF
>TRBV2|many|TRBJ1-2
ASSEAGQADLGYT
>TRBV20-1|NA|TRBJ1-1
SVWGMNTEAF
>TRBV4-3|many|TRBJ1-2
ASSQDLEGIEGYT
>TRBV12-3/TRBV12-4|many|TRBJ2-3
ASTRTDLFTDTQY
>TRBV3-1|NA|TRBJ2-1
ASSQDRQVSYNEQF
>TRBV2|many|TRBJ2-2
ASGGITGELF
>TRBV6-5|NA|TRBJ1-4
ASRPGTGGLVNEKLF
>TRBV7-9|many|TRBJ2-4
ASSLDRDLAKNIQY
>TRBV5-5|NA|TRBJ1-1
ASSGSPNTEAF
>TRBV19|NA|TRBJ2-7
ASSRDRARSYEQY
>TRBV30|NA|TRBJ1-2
AWSVSGYYGYT
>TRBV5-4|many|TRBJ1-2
ASSSPTGGNYGYT
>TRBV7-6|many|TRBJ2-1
ASSLAVTGSSYNEQF
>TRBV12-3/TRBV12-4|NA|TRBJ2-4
ASSRSAAKNIQY
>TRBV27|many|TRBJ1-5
ASRPRQSYQPQH
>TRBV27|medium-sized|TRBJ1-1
ASSLHRGTEAF
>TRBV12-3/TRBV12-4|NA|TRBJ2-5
ASSSTRGDVVTQY
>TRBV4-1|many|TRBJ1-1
ASSRGQHTEAF
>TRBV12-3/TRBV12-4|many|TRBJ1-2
ASSTQEGSGYT